This T cell receptor (beta chain) was sequenced during a study of cytomegalovirus exposure and HLA in healthy donors. Points from the study as a whole: CMV serostatus was the sole immune exposure information available. Both high specificity and high sensitivity reportedly marked the classifier's diagnosis of cytomegalovirus status. An apparent linkage of common viral pathogens to several of the most significant clusters emerged in a later analysis.

Points on this clone: Its target is unknown.

PCR involved 60 Vbeta and 13 Jbeta primers. Clones were read by immunoSEQ multiplex PCR, and TCRdb kept only the in-frame ones, dropping some. Its listing shows roughly 76,000 clones. This CDR3 spans 14 amino acids. Germline CDR1 MGHRA, CDR2 YSYEKL. V was trimmed by 0 bases and J by 7 bases, leaving 10 bases between them. Sequenced sample: PBMCs. The clonotype was recovered from a female donor in good health and CMV-seropositive. This chain links TRBV4-1 with TRBJ1-5; a weak D match, TRBD1 (5 bases). CDR3 loop: CASSQDKAGQPQHF. The DNA of the CDR3 is TGCGCCAGCAGCCAAGATAAAGCAGGGCAGCCCCAGCATTTT.